This T cell receptor (beta chain) emerged from a study of cytomegalovirus exposure and HLA in healthy donors. The study's findings and limits: V- and J-gene trimming of TCR beta was linked (in a later analysis) to a missense DCLRE1C variant. TCR beta chains associated with HLA were, in a later analysis, more clonally expanded than equally common others. CMV serostatus was the only immune exposure information that was available.

The PCR had 60 Vbeta and 13 Jbeta primers. Only in-frame clones appear in the TCRdb table, and some are missing; sequencing was by immunoSEQ multiplex PCR. The table has more than 140,000 clones, around 79% seen once. This clone appeared a few times. Its cognate antigen is unknown. When sampled, the donors appeared nominally healthy, though they likely had unrecorded immune exposures. Germline CDR1 and CDR2: GTSNPN and SVGIG (reference sequence). V was shortened by 0 bases and J by 0 bases, with 8 bases between the two germline ends. This CDR3 is built from 14 residues. This chain connects TRBV30 to TRBJ1-1; possible D gene TRBD1, 6 bases. The TCR originated in a male donor in good health and CMV-seronegative. Material for sequencing was PBMCs. The CDR3 here is CAWSVSGVNTEAFF. As DNA, the CDR3 is TGTGCCTGGAGTGTATCAGGGGTGAACACTGAAGCTTTCTTT.